A single sample is the source of the 8 T cell receptor beta chains below, sequenced in a study of T cells in localized non-small cell lung cancer. Clones were sequenced by immunoSEQ multiplex PCR, and TCRdb holds only the in-frame ones, with some missing. The table has about 1,300 clones, roughly 25% seen once. The starting material was lung tumor tissue, obtained before any cancer treatment. These receptors all come from a male donor aged 60 or older with stage I lung adenocarcinoma.

This clone is termed medium-sized. This sequence joins TRBV7-4 and TRBJ2-2, with D perhaps TRBD1 (5 bases). CDR1 and CDR2 from the germline V gene are SGHVT and SQSDAQ. The V end lost 2 bases, the J end lost 5 bases, and 9 bases lay between the germline ends. CDR3 length equals 14 residues. CDR3 DNA sequence: TGTGCCAGCAGCTTACAGGGTGCGACCGGGGAGCTGTTTTTT. Its translation is CASSLQGATGELFF.

This chain joins TRBV19 and TRBJ1-1, with D possibly TRBD1 on 6 matching bases. Germline V gives CDR1 LNHDA, CDR2 SQIVND (reference sequence). This CDR3 has 15 amino acids. Trimming stripped 4 bases from V and 4 bases from J, with 16 bases between. CDR3 sequence reads: CASSTSTGWSTEAFF. DNA of the CDR3: TGTGCCAGTAGTACATCAACAGGGTGGAGCACTGAAGCTTTCTTT.

The chain has TRBV11-3 and TRBJ1-3, with a tentative D call TRBD1 (5 bases). The CDR3 length is 15 residues. Trimming pared 2 bases from V and 2 bases from J, leaving 10 bases between. CDR1 and CDR2 (germline): SGHNT, YENEEA. CDR3 in DNA: TGTGCCAGCAGCTTATCCCCAGGGACTGGAAACACCATATATTTT. It translates to CASSLSPGTGNTIYF.

In this sample, this clone turned up a few times. This chain joins TRBV6-8 and TRBJ1-3; the D is unclear. Germline V CDR1 and CDR2: MNHGY, SAAAGT. Trimming took 5 bases from V and 0 from J, leaving 11 bases between them. This CDR3 region has 15 residues. The CDR3 coding sequence is TGTGCCAGCAGTCCGGACCCGAGCTCTGGAAACACCATATATTTT. Translated, it gives CASSPDPSSGNTIYF.

CDR3 in amino acids: CASSIGDRGASSYNSPLHF. The DNA of the CDR3 is TGTGCCAGTAGTATTGGAGACAGGGGGGCGAGCTCCTATAATTCACCCCTCCACTTT. The V call is TRBV19, the J call TRBJ1-6; the match to TRBD1 covers 9 bases. This CDR3 has 19 residues. The V gene end was trimmed by 3 bases and the J gene end by 0 bases; junction bases not matched to a gene: 9. CDR1 is LNHDA, CDR2 SQIVND, per germline (reference sequence). The complete variable domain, with remaining parts taken from reference TRBV19 and TRBJ1-6, reads DGGITQSPKYLFRKEGQNVTLSCEQNLNHDAMYWYRQDPGQGLRLIYYSQIVNDFQKGDIAEGYSVSREKKESFPLTVTSAQKNPTAFYLCASSIGDRGASSYNSPLHFGNGTRLTVT.

The chain is built from TRBV9 and TRBJ2-7; tentatively, D is TRBD1 or TRBD2 (5 bases each). CDR1 is SGDLS, CDR2 YYNGEE, per germline. Trimming removed 4 bases from V and 7 bases from J, with 18 bases in between. The length of the CDR3 is 14 residues. The CDR3 loop is CASSRKDSGSEQYV. CDR3 DNA: TGTGCCAGCAGCCGTAAGGACTCAGGGAGTGAGCAGTACGTC.

This clone was seen only a few times. The chain links TRBV30 to TRBJ1-1; TRBD1 agrees at 8 bases. Germline V gene data show CDR1 as GTSNPN and CDR2 as SVGIG (reference sequence). This CDR3 contains 13 residues. The junction had 9 bases not matched to a gene; V was cut back by 3 bases and J by 9 bases. CDR3 in amino acids: CAWRPGTGTKAFF. CDR3 DNA sequence: TGTGCCTGGAGGCCCGGGACAGGAACTAAAGCTTTCTTT.

The table lists this clone with a few counts. The junction departs from the called germline gene at one end, perhaps through a read error. The rearrangement uses TRBV6-8 and TRBJ2-2, with 9 nucleotides matching TRBD1. Germline V CDR1 and CDR2: MNHGY, SAAAGT. CDR3 size: 16 residues. The CDR3 is CASSDSHRGPAGELFF. The CDR3 DNA sequence: TGTGCCAGCAGTGACTCTCACAGGGGGCCCGCCGGGGAGCTGTTTTTT.